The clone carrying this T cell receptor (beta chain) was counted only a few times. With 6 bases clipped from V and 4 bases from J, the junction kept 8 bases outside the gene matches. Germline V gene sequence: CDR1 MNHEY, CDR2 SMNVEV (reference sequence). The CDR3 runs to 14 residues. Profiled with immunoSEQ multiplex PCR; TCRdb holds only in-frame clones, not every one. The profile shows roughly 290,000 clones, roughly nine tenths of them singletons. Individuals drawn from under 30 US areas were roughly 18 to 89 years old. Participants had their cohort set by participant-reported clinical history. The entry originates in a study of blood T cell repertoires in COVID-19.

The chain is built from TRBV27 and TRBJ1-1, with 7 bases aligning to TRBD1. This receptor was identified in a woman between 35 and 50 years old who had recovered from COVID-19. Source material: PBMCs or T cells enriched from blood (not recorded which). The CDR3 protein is CASRKDRSITEAFF. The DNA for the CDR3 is TGTGCCAGCAGGAAGGACAGGTCAATCACTGAAGCTTTCTTT.